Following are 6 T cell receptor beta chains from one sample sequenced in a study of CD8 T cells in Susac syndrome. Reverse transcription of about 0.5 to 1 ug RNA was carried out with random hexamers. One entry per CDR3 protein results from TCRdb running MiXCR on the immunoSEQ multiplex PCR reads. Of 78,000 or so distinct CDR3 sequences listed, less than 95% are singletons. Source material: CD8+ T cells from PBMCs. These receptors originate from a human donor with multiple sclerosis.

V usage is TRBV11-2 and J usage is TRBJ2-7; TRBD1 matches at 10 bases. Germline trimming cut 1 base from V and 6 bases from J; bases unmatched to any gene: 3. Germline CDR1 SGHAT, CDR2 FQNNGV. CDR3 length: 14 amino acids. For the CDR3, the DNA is TGTGCCAGCAGCTTAGTGGGGACAGGGGTCGAGCAGTACTTC. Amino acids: CASSLVGTGVEQYF.

The CDR3 reads CASSEGGTGELFF. In DNA, the CDR3 is TGTGCCAGCAGTGAAGGGGGAACCGGGGAGCTGTTTTTT. This sequence joins TRBV25-1 and TRBJ2-2; either TRBD1 or TRBD2 may supply D (5 bases each). V shed 2 bases and J shed 5 bases, with 6 bases lying between them. The germline V gene has CDR1 MGHDK and CDR2 SYGVNS. The CDR3 is 13 amino acids.

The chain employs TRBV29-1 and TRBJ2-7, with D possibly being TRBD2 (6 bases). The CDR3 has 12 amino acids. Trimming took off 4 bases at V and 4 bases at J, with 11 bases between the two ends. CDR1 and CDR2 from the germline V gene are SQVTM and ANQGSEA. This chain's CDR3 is CSVVEGGYEQYF. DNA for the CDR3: TGCAGCGTTGTGGAGGGAGGATACGAGCAGTACTTC.

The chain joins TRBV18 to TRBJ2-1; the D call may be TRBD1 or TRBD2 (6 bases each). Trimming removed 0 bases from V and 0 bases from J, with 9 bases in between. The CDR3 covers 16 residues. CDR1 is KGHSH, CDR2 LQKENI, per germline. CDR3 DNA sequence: TGTGCCAGCTCACCACCGGAGGGGGGCTCCTACAATGAGCAGTTCTTC. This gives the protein CASSPPEGGSYNEQFF.

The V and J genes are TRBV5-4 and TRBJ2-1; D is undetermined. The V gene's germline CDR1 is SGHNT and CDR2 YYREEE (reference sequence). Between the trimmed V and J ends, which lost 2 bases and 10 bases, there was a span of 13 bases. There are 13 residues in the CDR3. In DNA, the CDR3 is TGTGCCAGCAGCTTTATCATTCCACCCGAGCAGTTCTTC. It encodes CASSFIIPPEQFF.

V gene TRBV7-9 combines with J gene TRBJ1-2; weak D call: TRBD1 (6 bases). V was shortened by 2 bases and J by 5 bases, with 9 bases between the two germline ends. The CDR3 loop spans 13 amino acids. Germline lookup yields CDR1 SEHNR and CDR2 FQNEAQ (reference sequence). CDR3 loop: CASSLSGEYGYTF. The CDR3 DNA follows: TGTGCCAGCAGCTTATCAGGGGAGTATGGCTACACCTTC.